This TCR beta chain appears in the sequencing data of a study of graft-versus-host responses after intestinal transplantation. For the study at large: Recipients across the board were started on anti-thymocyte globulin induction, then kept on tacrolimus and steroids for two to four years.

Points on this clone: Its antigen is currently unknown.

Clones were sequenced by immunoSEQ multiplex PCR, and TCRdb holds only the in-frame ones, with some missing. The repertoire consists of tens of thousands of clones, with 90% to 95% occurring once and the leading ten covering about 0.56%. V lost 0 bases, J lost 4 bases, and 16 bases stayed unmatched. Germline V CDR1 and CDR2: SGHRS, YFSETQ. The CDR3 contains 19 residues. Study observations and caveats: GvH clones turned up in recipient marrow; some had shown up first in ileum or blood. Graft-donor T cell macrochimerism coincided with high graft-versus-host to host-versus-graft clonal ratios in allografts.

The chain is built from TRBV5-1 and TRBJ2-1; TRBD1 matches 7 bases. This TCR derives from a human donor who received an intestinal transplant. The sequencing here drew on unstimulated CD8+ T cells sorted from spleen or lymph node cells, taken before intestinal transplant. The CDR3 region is CASSLAGHTSGRGYNEQFF. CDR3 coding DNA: TGCGCCAGCAGCTTGGCCGGTCACACCTCGGGCAGGGGGTACAATGAGCAGTTCTTC.